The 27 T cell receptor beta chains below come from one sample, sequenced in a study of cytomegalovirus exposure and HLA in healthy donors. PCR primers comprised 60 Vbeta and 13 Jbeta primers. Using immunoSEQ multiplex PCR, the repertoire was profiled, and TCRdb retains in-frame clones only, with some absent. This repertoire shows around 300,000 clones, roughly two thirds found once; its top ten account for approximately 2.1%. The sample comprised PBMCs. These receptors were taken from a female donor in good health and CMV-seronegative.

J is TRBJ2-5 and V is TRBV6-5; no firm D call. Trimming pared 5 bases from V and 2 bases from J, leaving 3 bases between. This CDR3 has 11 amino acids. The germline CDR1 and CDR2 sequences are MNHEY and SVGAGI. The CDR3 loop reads CASSTQETQYF. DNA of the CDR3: TGTGCCAGCAGTACTCAAGAGACCCAGTACTTC.

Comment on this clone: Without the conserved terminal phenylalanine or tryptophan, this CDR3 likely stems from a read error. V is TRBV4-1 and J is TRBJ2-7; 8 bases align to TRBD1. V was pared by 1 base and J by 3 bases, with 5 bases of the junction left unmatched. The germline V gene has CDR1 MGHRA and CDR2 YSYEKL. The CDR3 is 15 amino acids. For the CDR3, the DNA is TGCGCCAGCAGCCAAGGGCGGGGACAGGTCTACGAGCAGTACCTC. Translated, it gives CASSQGRGQVYEQYL.

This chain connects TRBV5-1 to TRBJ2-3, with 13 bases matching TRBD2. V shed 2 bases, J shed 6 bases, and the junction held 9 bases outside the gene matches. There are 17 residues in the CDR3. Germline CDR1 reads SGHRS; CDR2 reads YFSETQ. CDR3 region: CASSLSPGTSGMDTQYF. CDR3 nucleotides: TGCGCCAGCAGCTTATCCCCCGGGACTAGCGGGATGGATACGCAGTATTTT.

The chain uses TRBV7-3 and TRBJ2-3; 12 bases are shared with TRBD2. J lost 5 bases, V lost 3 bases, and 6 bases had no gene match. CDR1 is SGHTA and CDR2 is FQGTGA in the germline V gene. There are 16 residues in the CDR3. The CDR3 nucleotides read TGTGCCAGCAGCTTTCTAGCGGGAGGGCCAGTAGATACGCAGTATTTT. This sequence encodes CASSFLAGGPVDTQYF.

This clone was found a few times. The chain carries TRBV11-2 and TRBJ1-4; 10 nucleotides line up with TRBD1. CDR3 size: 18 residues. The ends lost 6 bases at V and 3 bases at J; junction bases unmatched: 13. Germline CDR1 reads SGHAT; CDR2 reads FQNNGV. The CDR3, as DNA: TGTGCCAGCAGTCCCGGGAGGGACAGGGGTCCGGCTAATGAAAAACTGTTTTTT. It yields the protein CASSPGRDRGPANEKLFF.

The CDR3 DNA reads as TGTGCCAGCAGTCGACAGGGGGCGAACACCGGGGAGCTGTTTTTT. This translates into CASSRQGANTGELFF. The chain links TRBV2 to TRBJ2-2; 9 positions match TRBD1. In germline, CDR1 is SNHLY, CDR2 FYNNEI. J lost 0 bases, V lost 5 bases, and 1 base had no gene match. CDR3 length equals 15 residues.

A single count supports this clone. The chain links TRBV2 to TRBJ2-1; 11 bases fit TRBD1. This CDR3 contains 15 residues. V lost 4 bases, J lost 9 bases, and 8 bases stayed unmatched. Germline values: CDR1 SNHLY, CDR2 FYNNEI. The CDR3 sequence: CASSAGTGGGSEQFF. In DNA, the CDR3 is TGTGCCAGCAGTGCCGGGACAGGGGGAGGTAGTGAGCAGTTCTTC.

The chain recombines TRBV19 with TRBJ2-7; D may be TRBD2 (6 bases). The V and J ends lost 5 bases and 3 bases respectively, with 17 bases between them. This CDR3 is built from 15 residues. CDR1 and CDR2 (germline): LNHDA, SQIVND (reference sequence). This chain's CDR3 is CASSPRGSEGYEQYF. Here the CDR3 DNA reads TGTGCCAGTAGTCCCCGGGGGAGCGAAGGCTACGAGCAGTACTTC.

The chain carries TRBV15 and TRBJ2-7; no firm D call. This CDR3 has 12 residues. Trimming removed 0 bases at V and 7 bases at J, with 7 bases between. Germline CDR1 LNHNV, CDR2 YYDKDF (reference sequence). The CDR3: CATSRDASEQYF. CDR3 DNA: TGTGCCACCAGCAGAGATGCGAGTGAGCAGTACTTC.

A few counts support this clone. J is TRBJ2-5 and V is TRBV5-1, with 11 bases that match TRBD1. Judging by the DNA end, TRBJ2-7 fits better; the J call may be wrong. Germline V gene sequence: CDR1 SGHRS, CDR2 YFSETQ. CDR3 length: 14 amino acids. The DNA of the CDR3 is TGCGCCAGCAGCTCCGGGACAGGGGGGGGCGAGCAGTACTTC. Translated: CASSSGTGGGEQYF.

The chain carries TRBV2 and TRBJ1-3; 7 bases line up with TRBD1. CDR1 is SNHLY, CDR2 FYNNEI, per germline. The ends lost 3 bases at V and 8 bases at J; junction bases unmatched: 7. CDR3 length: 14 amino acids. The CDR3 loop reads CASSDAGTVDTIYF. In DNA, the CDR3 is TGTGCCAGCAGTGATGCCGGGACAGTGGACACCATATATTTT.

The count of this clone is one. CDR3 in DNA: TGTGCCTGGAGTCCCCGGGGGGGGCCGAGTTTCAATGAGCAGTTCTTC. Translation gives CAWSPRGGPSFNEQFF. The chain combines TRBV30 with TRBJ2-1; 8 positions match TRBD2. Germline trimming cut 2 bases from V and 6 bases from J; bases unmatched to any gene: 12. Germline V CDR1 and CDR2: GTSNPN, SVGIG (reference sequence). The CDR3 totals 16 residues.

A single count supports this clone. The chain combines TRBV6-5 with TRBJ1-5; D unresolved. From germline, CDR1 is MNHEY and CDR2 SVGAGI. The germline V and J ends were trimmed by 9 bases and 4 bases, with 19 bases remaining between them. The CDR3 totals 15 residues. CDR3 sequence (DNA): TGTGCCAGAAAAAGAGGGTTTTTGAGAAATCAGCCCCAGCATTTT. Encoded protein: CARKRGFLRNQPQHF.

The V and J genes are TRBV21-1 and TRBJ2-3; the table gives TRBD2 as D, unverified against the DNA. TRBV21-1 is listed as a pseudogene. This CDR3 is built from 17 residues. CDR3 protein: CASRLSLAEIGTDTQYF. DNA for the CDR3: TGTGCCAGCAGATTATCCTTAGCGGAAATAGGCACAGATACGCAGTATTTT.

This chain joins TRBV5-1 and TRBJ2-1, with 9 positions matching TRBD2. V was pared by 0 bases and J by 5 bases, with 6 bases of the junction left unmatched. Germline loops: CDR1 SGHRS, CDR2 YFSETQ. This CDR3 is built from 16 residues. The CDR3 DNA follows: TGCGCCAGCAGCTTGGGGCGACTAGCGGAGCACAATGAGCAGTTCTTC. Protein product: CASSLGRLAEHNEQFF.

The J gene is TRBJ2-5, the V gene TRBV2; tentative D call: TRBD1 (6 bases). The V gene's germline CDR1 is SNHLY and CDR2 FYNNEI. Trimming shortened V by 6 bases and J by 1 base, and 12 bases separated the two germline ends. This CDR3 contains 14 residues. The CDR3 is CASSYSTGQETQYF. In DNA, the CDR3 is TGTGCCAGCAGCTATTCGACAGGCCAAGAGACCCAGTACTTC.

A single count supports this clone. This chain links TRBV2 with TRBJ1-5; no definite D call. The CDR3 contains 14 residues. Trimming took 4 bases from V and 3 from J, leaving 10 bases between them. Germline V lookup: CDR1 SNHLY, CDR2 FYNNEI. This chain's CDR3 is CASSGSLINQPQHF. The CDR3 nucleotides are TGTGCCAGCAGTGGGAGCCTTATCAATCAGCCCCAGCATTTT.

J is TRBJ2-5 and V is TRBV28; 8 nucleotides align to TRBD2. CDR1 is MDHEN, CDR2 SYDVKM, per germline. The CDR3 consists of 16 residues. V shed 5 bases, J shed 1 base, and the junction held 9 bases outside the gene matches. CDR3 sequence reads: CASSTRVAGLQETQYF. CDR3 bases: TGTGCCAGCAGTACGAGGGTAGCGGGGCTCCAAGAGACCCAGTACTTC. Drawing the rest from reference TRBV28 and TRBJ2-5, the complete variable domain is DVKVTQSSRYLVKRTGEKVFLECVQDMDHENMFWYRQDPGLGLRLIYFSYDVKMKEKGDIPEGYSVSREKKERFSLILESASTNQTSMYLCASSTRVAGLQETQYFGPGTRLLVL.

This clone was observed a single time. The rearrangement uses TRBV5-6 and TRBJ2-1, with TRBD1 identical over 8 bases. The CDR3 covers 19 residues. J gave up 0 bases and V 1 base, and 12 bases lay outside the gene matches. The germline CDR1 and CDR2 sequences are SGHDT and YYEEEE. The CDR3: CASSLPLFGQGSSYNEQFF. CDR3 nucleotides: TGTGCCAGCAGCTTGCCCCTCTTTGGACAGGGAAGCTCCTACAATGAGCAGTTCTTC.

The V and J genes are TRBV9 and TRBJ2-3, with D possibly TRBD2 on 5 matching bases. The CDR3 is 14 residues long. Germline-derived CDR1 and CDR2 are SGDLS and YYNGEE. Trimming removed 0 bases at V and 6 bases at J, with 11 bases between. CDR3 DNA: TGTGCCAGCAGCGTAGCTTCCCGCGGGGATACGCAGTATTTT. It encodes CASSVASRGDTQYF.

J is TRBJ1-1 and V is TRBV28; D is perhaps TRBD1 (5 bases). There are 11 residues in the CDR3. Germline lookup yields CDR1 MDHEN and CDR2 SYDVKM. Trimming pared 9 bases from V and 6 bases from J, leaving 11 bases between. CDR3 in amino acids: CASHGGAEAFF. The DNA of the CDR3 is TGTGCCAGTCACGGGGGTGCTGAAGCTTTCTTT.

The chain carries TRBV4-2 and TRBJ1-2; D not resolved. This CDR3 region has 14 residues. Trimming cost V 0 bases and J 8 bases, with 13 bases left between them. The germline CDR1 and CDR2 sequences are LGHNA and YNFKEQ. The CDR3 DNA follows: TGTGCCAGCAGCCAAGATCAAGGACTCCGGGGCTACACCTTC. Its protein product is CASSQDQGLRGYTF.

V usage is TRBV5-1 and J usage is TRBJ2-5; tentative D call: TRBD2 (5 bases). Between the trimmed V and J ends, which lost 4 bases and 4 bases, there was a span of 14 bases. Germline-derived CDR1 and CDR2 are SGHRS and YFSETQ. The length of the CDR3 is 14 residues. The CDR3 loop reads CASSEEAGTETQYF. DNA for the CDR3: TGCGCCAGCAGCGAGGAGGCAGGTACAGAGACCCAGTACTTC.

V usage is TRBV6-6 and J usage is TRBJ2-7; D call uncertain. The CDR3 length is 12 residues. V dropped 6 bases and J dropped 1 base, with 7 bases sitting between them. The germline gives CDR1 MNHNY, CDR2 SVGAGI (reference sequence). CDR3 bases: TGTGCCAGCAGCATGGCTTCCTACGAGCAGTACTTC. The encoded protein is CASSMASYEQYF.

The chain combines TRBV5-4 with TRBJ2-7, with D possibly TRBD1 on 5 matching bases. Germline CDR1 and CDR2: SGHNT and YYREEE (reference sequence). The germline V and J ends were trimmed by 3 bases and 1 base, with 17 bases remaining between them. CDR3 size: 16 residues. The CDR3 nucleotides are TGTGCCAGCAGCTCCGGGCAGGCGCAGGGTTCCTACGAGCAGTACTTC. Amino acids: CASSSGQAQGSYEQYF.

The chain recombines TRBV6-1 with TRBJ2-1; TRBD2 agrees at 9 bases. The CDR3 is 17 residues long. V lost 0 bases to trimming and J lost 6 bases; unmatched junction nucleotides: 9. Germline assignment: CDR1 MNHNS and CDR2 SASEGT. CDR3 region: CASSEALSGRFGNEQFF. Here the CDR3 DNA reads TGTGCCAGCAGTGAAGCGCTGAGCGGGAGGTTTGGCAATGAGCAGTTCTTC.

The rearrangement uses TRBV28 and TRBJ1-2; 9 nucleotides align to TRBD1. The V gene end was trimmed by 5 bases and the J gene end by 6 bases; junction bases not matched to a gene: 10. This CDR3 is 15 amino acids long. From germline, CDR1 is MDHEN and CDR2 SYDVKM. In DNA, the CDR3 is TGTGCCAGCAGTCACAGGGGGCGCGGTATACATGGCTACACCTTC. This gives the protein CASSHRGRGIHGYTF.